Following are 9 T cell receptor beta chains from one sample sequenced in a study of immune cell composition in non-small cell lung cancer (dated by TCRdb to 2016 to 2017). Receptor libraries were prepared by the immunoSEQ multiplex PCR assay. Sourced from immuneACCESS, this table was stored by TCRdb with only in-frame sequences that have V and J called. A share of the clones is absent; for the studies checked, an unresolved V gene accounts for under half, and the remainder has no known explanation. The sample profile shows 5,000 or so clones; roughly 80% of them were found once. Roughly a fifth of the sample is held by the ten biggest clonotypes. Material: lung tumor tissue. All receptors come from a human donor with non-small cell lung cancer.

The chain carries TRBV5-6 and TRBJ1-1; TRBD1 might be the D (6 bases). CDR1 and CDR2 from the germline V gene are SGHDT and YYEEEE. V shed 2 bases and J shed 5 bases, with 19 bases lying between them. This CDR3 has 16 residues. CDR3 in amino acids: CASSFFGGQGYTEAFF. In nucleotides, the CDR3 is TGTGCCAGCAGCTTTTTCGGGGGGCAAGGATATACTGAAGCTTTCTTT.

This sequence joins TRBV9 and TRBJ2-1, with a weak D call TRBD1 (9 bases). The CDR3 contains 20 residues. Per germline, CDR1 SGDLS and CDR2 YYNGEE. The germline V and J ends were trimmed by 3 bases and 2 bases, with 27 bases remaining between them. The CDR3 protein is CASSGPGQGPAGDTYNEQFF. CDR3 DNA: TGTGCCAGCAGCGGCCCCGGACAGGGGCCAGCGGGGGATACCTACAATGAGCAGTTCTTC. Full variable domain (outside the CDR3, taken from reference TRBV9 and TRBJ2-1): DSGVTQTPKHLITATGQRVTLRCSPRSGDLSVYWYQQSLDQGLQFLIQYYNGEERAKGNILERFSAQQFPDLHSELNLSSLELGDSALYFCASSGPGQGPAGDTYNEQFFGPGTRLTVL.

The rearrangement joins TRBV2 to TRBJ2-5, with 8 bases matching TRBD2. This CDR3 region has 15 residues. V was clipped by 4 bases and J by 0 bases; unmatched bases: 4. From germline, CDR1 is SNHLY and CDR2 FYNNEI. CDR3 in DNA: TGTGCCAGCAGTGGGTCTAGCGGGTACCAAGAGACCCAGTACTTC. Translated: CASSGSSGYQETQYF.

This chain uses TRBV14 with TRBJ2-2; TRBD1 agrees at 11 bases. This CDR3 has 17 residues. The germline V gene has CDR1 SGHDN and CDR2 FVKESK. V lost 7 bases and J lost 5; bases outside the gene matches: 12. CDR3 sequence (DNA): TGTGCCAGCAACAAAAAAAGAGGACAGGGGGCGACCGGGGAGCTGTTTTTT. Translation: CASNKKRGQGATGELFF.

Only a few counts were recorded for this clone. The chain is built from TRBV5-1 and TRBJ1-2; D is uncertain. Germline-derived CDR1 and CDR2 are SGHRS and YFSETQ. This CDR3 is 13 amino acids long. Trimming took 5 bases from V and 5 from J, leaving 13 bases between them. The CDR3: CASREDGTYGYTF. The CDR3 DNA sequence: TGCGCCAGCAGGGAGGACGGCACTTATGGCTACACCTTC.

V usage is TRBV29-1 and J usage is TRBJ2-5; 7 bases are a match to TRBD1. After removal of 3 bases from V and 4 bases from J, the junction contained 2 bases not matched to a gene. The CDR3 is 12 amino acids. The germline gives CDR1 SQVTM, CDR2 ANQGSEA. CDR3 amino acids: CSVDDRAETQYF. In DNA, the CDR3 is TGCAGCGTTGATGACAGGGCAGAGACCCAGTACTTC.

V and J are TRBV7-9 and TRBJ1-1; no reliable D call. The CDR3 covers 13 residues. Germline-derived CDR1 and CDR2 are SEHNR and FQNEAQ (reference sequence). The V end lost 8 bases, the J end lost 3 bases, and 13 bases lay between the germline ends. CDR3 bases: TGTGCCAGCCTCTGGAAGGAGGACACTGAAGCTTTCTTT. Translated: CASLWKEDTEAFF.

The rearrangement links TRBV19 to TRBJ2-3; 9 bases map to TRBD1. The CDR3 spans 16 residues. Trimming at V came to 5 bases and at J to 0 bases, leaving 6 bases not matched to a gene. Per germline, CDR1 LNHDA and CDR2 SQIVND (reference sequence). CDR3 protein: CASSSTGGRSTDTQYF. CDR3 nucleotides: TGTGCCAGTAGTTCAACAGGGGGCCGCAGCACAGATACGCAGTATTTT.

The V call is TRBV7-8, the J call TRBJ1-4, with D possibly TRBD1 on 5 matching bases. The germline V gene has CDR1 SGHVS and CDR2 FQNEAQ. The CDR3 length is 15 residues. V dropped 0 bases and J dropped 2 bases, with 7 bases sitting between them. CDR3: CASSLAEGTNEKLFF. The CDR3, as DNA: TGTGCCAGCAGCTTAGCGGAGGGGACTAATGAAAAACTGTTTTTT.